Here is one TCR beta chain with its context. Its antigen is as yet unknown. This specimen belongs to a study of CD8+ T cells in alopecia areata. Study outcomes and limitations: Lesional scalp, notably in alopecia totalis/universalis, had clonality above that of normal scalp. Sequences from scalp samples also cover resident alphabeta T cells of normal skin.

PBMCs yielded sorted CD4+ and CD8+ T cells. Extraction of RNA preceded its reverse transcription into cDNA, which served as the sequencing template. Only in-frame clones appear in the TCRdb table, and some are missing; sequencing was by immunoSEQ multiplex PCR. The sample lists about 140,000 clones; 55% were seen once. The ends were cut back, 3 bases at V and 3 bases at J, with 15 bases in the middle. Germline V gene lookup returns CDR1 KGHSH and CDR2 LQKENI. This CDR3 region has 16 residues. The specimen was CD4+ T cells sorted from blood. The sequence was collected from a human donor in good health. The chain combines TRBV18 with TRBJ2-4; tentatively, D is TRBD2 (6 bases). CDR3 nucleotide sequence: TGTGCCAGCTCACCTGAGGAGGGATTGGGCAAAAACATTCAGTACTTC. Protein: CASSPEEGLGKNIQYF.